This is a list of T cell receptor beta chains from one sample in a study of blood T cells in healthy people across ages. Each CDR3 protein is one row after TCRdb ran MiXCR on the 5' RACE reads. The repertoire has around 650,000 distinct CDR3 sequences, roughly 32% of them found once; the top ten carry about 16%. Input material: blood. These TCRs come from a woman of 80 years or more in good health. The CDR3 runs from the conserved cysteine through the conserved F or W. Each record gives: D gene, clone size, V gene, J gene, CDR3 DNA, CDR3 protein. A D gene is named only where the DNA matches it firmly. Clone size is given for some rows only: seen once, a few or many times, or a class if the clone is expanded.

>TRBD2|.|TRBV9|TRBJ2-1
TGTACCAGCAGCGTAGAGGGACTAAATTACAATGAGCAGTTCTTC
CTSSVEGLNYNEQFF
>.|.|TRBV7-2|TRBJ2-7
TGTGCCAGCAGCTTATCAGTAGTAAGCACCTACGAGCAGTACTTC
CASSLSVVSTYEQYF
>TRBD1|.|TRBV7-2|TRBJ1-1
TGTGCCAGCAGCTTAGGTGGGACAGGGGGCGCGAACACTGAAGCTTTCTTT
CASSLGGTGGANTEAFF
>TRBD1|few|TRBV7-7|TRBJ1-1
TGTGCTAGCAGCCGAGGACAGGGGGATGAAGCTTTCTTT
CASSRGQGDEAFF
>.|.|TRBV15|TRBJ2-2
TGTGCCACCAGCAGAGAAGGTTCGCTGGGAACCGGGGAGCTGTTTTTT
CATSREGSLGTGELFF
>.|.|TRBV4-1|TRBJ2-2
TGCGCCAGCAGCCAAGATCGGCCCAGCAGCGGGGAGCTGTTTTTT
CASSQDRPSSGELFF
>TRBD2|.|TRBV5-1|TRBJ2-1
TGCGCCAGCAGCGGCGGGACTAGCGGGGGGTATGATGAGCAGTTCTTC
CASSGGTSGGYDEQFF
>TRBD1|many|TRBV16|TRBJ2-7
TGTGCCAGCAGCCAGCAACAGGGGGCTCAGAACGAGCAGTACTTC
CASSQQQGAQNEQYF
>.|few|TRBV28|TRBJ1-2
TGTGCCAGCACCAGCGGGGGGGGGCGCTATGGCTACACCTTC
CASTSGGGRYGYTF
>.|.|TRBV5-1|TRBJ2-5
TGCGCCAGCAGCTTTGGAGGGACCTGGACGTTGGAGACCCAGTACTTC
CASSFGGTWTLETQYF
>.|many|TRBV29-1|TRBJ2-2
TGCAGCTCCAGTGCTGGGGACACCGGGGAGCTGTTTTTT
CSSSAGDTGELFF
>TRBD1|many|TRBV4-3|TRBJ1-2
TGCGCCAGCAGCCAAGGTGAAGACAGGGGCTATGGCTACACCTTC
CASSQGEDRGYGYTF
>TRBD1|.|TRBV7-9|TRBJ1-4
TGTGCCAGCAGCCCGAGGGACAGATCAACTAATGAAAAACTGTTTTTT
CASSPRDRSTNEKLFF
>TRBD1|.|TRBV30|TRBJ2-7
TGTGCCTGGAGTGTTCGACAGGGGGCTCCCTACGAGCAGTACTTC
CAWSVRQGAPYEQYF
>TRBD1|many|TRBV10-3|TRBJ1-6
TGTGCCATCAGTGAGGCGGGACAGGGGGATTCACCCCTCCACTTT
CAISEAGQGDSPLHF